The rows below give T cell receptor beta chains drawn from one sample of a study of chemoradiotherapy in HPV16-positive cancers. Data came from immunoSEQ multiplex PCR; TCRdb stores just in-frame clones and leaves some out. The repertoire includes around 12,000 clones, 70% to 90% of them detected once, and roughly 5.7% sits in the top ten. Sequencing was performed on blood, taken from a patient who underwent chemoradiotherapy. The receptors derive from a human donor with HPV-associated anogenital cancer. Both conserved end residues are part of each CDR3. D genes are given only for firm matches. Only some rows state a clone size, as once, few, many or a class for expanded clones.

size,V,J,D,CDR3,DNA
NA,TRBV6-6,TRBJ2-2,NA,CASSQADFYTGELFF,TGTGCCAGCAGCCAGGCGGATTTCTACACCGGGGAGCTGTTTTTT
NA,TRBV18,TRBJ1-2,NA,CASSSTASANYGYTF,TGTGCCAGCTCATCGACCGCAAGTGCTAACTATGGCTACACCTTC
NA,TRBV6-1,TRBJ1-1,NA,CASSEALLWTDGNTEAFF,TGTGCCAGCAGTGAAGCGCTTCTCTGGACAGATGGGAACACTGAAGCTTTCTTT
NA,TRBV4-2,TRBJ2-7,NA,CASSQGEAFPYEQYF,TGTGCCAGCAGCCAAGGGGAGGCCTTCCCCTACGAGCAGTACTTC
NA,TRBV6-1,TRBJ1-3,NA,CASSETPTSTDTIYF,TGTGCCAGCAGTGAAACCCCGACTTCGACAGACACCATATATTTT
NA,TRBV6-1,TRBJ1-2,TRBD1,CASKGGVSGGTGYTF,TGTGCCAGCAAAGGTGGGGTGTCAGGGGGCACTGGCTACACCTTC
NA,TRBV13,TRBJ1-1,TRBD1,CASSFTPYPGQGAANTEAFF,TGTGCCAGCAGCTTCACCCCCTATCCGGGACAGGGGGCCGCGAACACTGAAGCTTTCTTT
NA,TRBV11-2,TRBJ2-3,TRBD2,CASSLGTSGGTPQYF,TGTGCCAGCAGCTTAGGGACTAGCGGGGGGACACCGCAGTATTTT
NA,TRBV2,TRBJ1-5,NA,CASSSGFSNQPQHF,TGTGCCAGCAGTTCAGGATTTAGCAATCAGCCCCAGCATTTT
once,TRBV7-6,TRBJ2-2,NA,CASSPSPNTGELFF,TGTGCCAGCAGCCCCAGCCCGAACACCGGGGAGCTGTTTTTT
NA,TRBV4-2,TRBJ2-7,NA,CASSQDASGHSSYEQYF,TGTGCCAGCAGCCAAGATGCCTCGGGACACAGCTCCTACGAGCAGTACTTC
NA,TRBV9,TRBJ2-3,TRBD2,CASSVGSGGARDTQYF,TGTGCCAGCAGCGTAGGTAGCGGGGGGGCCCGGGATACGCAGTATTTT
NA,TRBV9,TRBJ1-6,NA,CASSITRDSYNSPLHF,TGTGCCAGCAGCATTACCCGGGACTCCTATAATTCACCCCTCCACTTT
NA,TRBV6-1,TRBJ2-7,NA,CASRFNRESYEQYF,TGTGCCAGCAGATTCAACAGGGAATCGTACGAGCAGTACTTC
NA,TRBV7-6,TRBJ2-2,TRBD2,CASSPGLVGGWLFF,TGTGCCAGCAGCCCGGGACTAGTCGGCGGGTGGCTGTTTTTT
NA,TRBV5-1,TRBJ2-1,NA,CASSQGVSYNEQFF,TGCGCCAGCAGCCAAGGGGTCTCCTACAATGAGCAGTTCTTC
NA,TRBV6-1,TRBJ2-3,NA,CASSVDPGQVTDTQYF,TGTGCCAGCAGTGTCGACCCCGGGCAGGTCACAGATACGCAGTATTTT
NA,TRBV9,TRBJ1-6,TRBD1,CASSGGDRLNNSPLHF,TGTGCCAGCAGCGGGGGGGACAGATTAAATAATTCACCCCTCCACTTT
NA,TRBV30,TRBJ1-6,NA,CAWMEMGSYNSPLHF,TGTGCCTGGATGGAAATGGGCAGCTATAATTCACCCCTCCACTTT
NA,TRBV7-9,TRBJ1-2,NA,CASSLPQINYGYTF,TGTGCCAGCAGCCTGCCTCAGATAAACTATGGCTACACCTTC
NA,TRBV6-5,TRBJ1-1,NA,CASSYSIEGEAFF,TGTGCCAGCAGTTACTCGATAGAAGGTGAAGCTTTCTTT
NA,TRBV6-5,TRBJ2-7,NA,CASSENNYEQYF,TGTGCCAGCAGTGAAAACAACTACGAGCAGTACTTC
NA,TRBV27,TRBJ2-1,TRBD1,CASSSGTGVLNEQFF,TGTGCCAGCAGCTCCGGGACAGGGGTTTTAAATGAGCAGTTCTTC
NA,TRBV27,TRBJ1-2,NA,CASSPWGGKEYGYTF,TGTGCCAGCAGCCCCTGGGGGGGGAAAGAGTATGGCTACACCTTC
NA,TRBV11-1,TRBJ1-1,NA,CASHMIGSIENAEAFF,TGTGCCAGTCACATGATTGGCAGCATAGAGAACGCTGAAGCTTTCTTT
few,TRBV19,TRBJ2-4,NA,CASRQSEKNIQYF,TGTGCCAGTAGACAATCAGAGAAAAACATTCAGTACTTC
NA,TRBV5-4,TRBJ2-6,NA,CASSPRGSGANVLTF,TGTGCCAGCAGCCCCCGAGGCTCTGGGGCCAACGTCCTGACTTTC
NA,TRBV19,TRBJ1-5,NA,CASSIRRINQPQHF,TGTGCCAGTAGTATAAGGCGGATCAATCAGCCCCAGCATTTT